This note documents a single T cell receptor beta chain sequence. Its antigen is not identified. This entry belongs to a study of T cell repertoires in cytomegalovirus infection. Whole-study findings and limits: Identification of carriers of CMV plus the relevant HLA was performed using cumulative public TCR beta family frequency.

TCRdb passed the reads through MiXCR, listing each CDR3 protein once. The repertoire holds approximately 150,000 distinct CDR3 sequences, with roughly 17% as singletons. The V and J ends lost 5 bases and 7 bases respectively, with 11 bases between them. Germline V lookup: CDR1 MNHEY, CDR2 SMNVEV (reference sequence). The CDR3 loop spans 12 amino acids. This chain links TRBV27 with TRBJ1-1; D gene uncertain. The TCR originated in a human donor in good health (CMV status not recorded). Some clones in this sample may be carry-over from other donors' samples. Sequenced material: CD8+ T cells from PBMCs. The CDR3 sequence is CASSRVGDEAFF. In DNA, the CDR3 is TGTGCCAGCAGTAGGGTAGGAGATGAAGCTTTCTTT.